This T cell receptor beta chain was captured in a study of cytomegalovirus exposure and HLA in healthy donors. Findings and caveats of the study: Investigators reported over 150 TCR beta chains as tied to cytomegalovirus.

Concerning this clone itself: Its antigen is as yet unknown.

In the PCR, 60 Vbeta and 13 Jbeta primers were used. Some clones are missing from TCRdb's copy, which holds only in-frame ones; the method was immunoSEQ multiplex PCR. The sample holds some 130,000 clones; about 76% are singletons and the top ten take 2.5% to 3.5%. Per the germline V gene, CDR1 is ENHRY and CDR2 is SYGVKD. Deletions cut 7 bases from V and 6 bases from J, with 19 bases between. The CDR3 is 15 residues long. The chain recombines TRBV10-3 with TRBJ2-1; a weak D match, TRBD1 (5 bases). Sequencing was done on a sample of PBMCs. This TCR was sampled from a female donor in good health and CMV-seronegative. DNA for the CDR3: TGTGCCATCACGGCAGGGTCTCTAGGGGCCAATGAGCAGTTCTTC. It translates to CAITAGSLGANEQFF.